This T cell receptor (beta chain) derives from a study of blood T cell repertoires in COVID-19. Across the whole study: The cDNA or gDNA used as material had been derived from T cells, B-cell-depleted T cells, or PBMCs.

Trimming cost V 6 bases and J 3 bases; bases outside gene matches: 12. The germline gives CDR1 MDHEN, CDR2 SYDVKM. This CDR3 region has 17 residues. Using immunoSEQ multiplex PCR, the repertoire was profiled, and TCRdb retains in-frame clones only, with some absent. The data hold 70,000 or so clones, with about 80% observed a single time. Sequences were obtained from peripheral blood. The J gene is TRBJ2-3, the V gene TRBV28; 10 bases match TRBD2. The source is a human donor in a cohort sampled during active COVID-19. CDR3 residues: CASRPSLAGGGTDTQYF. In DNA form, the CDR3 reads TGTGCCAGCAGGCCCTCGTTAGCGGGAGGTGGTACAGATACGCAGTATTTT.